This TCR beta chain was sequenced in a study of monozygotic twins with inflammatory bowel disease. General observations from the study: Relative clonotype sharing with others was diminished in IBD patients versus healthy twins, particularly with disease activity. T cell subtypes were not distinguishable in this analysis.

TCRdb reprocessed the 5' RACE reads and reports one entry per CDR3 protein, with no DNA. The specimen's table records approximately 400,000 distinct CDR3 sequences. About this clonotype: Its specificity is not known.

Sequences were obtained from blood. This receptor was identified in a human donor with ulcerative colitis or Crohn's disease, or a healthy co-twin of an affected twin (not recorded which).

The CDR3 reads CASNSRVSDTGELFF. This sequence joins TRBV5-1 and TRBJ2-2. This CDR3 contains 15 residues. CDR1 is SGHRS and CDR2 is YFSETQ in the germline V gene.